Each of the 21 T cell receptor beta chains below was sequenced from the same sample in a study of blood T cell repertoires in COVID-19. Using immunoSEQ multiplex PCR, the repertoire was profiled, and TCRdb retains in-frame clones only, with some absent. In the table there are roughly 250,000 clones, over 75% of which are singletons. Material for sequencing was peripheral blood. All receptors come from a human donor in a cohort sampled during active COVID-19.

The V call is TRBV18, the J call TRBJ2-1, with D hard to call. This CDR3 is 14 amino acids long. The germline gives CDR1 KGHSH, CDR2 LQKENI. Trimming stripped 3 bases from V and 6 bases from J, with 12 bases between. This chain's CDR3 is CASSPRDPPNEQFF. CDR3 nucleotide sequence: TGTGCCAGCTCACCGCGAGATCCCCCCAATGAGCAGTTCTTC.

V is TRBV27 and J is TRBJ2-7; no definite D call. From germline, CDR1 is MNHEY and CDR2 SMNVEV (reference sequence). The V gene lost 5 bases and the J gene lost 0 bases, with 11 bases spanning the gap. The CDR3 runs 14 residues. CDR3 bases: TGTGCCAGCAGTGCAAGAGATTACTCCTACGAGCAGTACTTC. This sequence encodes CASSARDYSYEQYF.

This rearrangement joins TRBV5-1 to TRBJ1-3, with D possibly matching TRBD1 (5 bases). CDR3 length: 15 amino acids. Trimming stripped 0 bases from V and 5 bases from J, with 12 bases between. Germline CDR1 SGHRS, CDR2 YFSETQ. CDR3 residues: CASSLAGIGRNTIYF. The CDR3 nucleotides are TGCGCCAGCAGCTTGGCAGGGATCGGCAGAAACACCATATATTTT.

V and J are TRBV2 and TRBJ1-5; D remains ambiguous. V lost 4 bases, J lost 5 bases, and 9 bases lay in between. Germline V gene sequence: CDR1 SNHLY, CDR2 FYNNEI. The CDR3 is 13 amino acids. CDR3 DNA: TGTGCCAGCAGTGCGGGGAGTTATCAGCCCCAGCATTTT. This gives the protein CASSAGSYQPQHF.

The V gene is TRBV9, the J gene TRBJ2-3; 8 nucleotides align to TRBD1. Germline CDR1 and CDR2: SGDLS and YYNGEE. The CDR3 has 15 amino acids. V shed 4 bases, J shed 6 bases, and the junction held 10 bases outside the gene matches. In DNA, the CDR3 is TGTGCCAGCAGCACGGGGACAGGCTTTCCCGATACGCAGTATTTT. This sequence encodes CASSTGTGFPDTQYF.

This chain uses TRBV5-8 with TRBJ2-1; 12 bases are shared with TRBD2. CDR1 is SGHTS and CDR2 is YDEGEE in the germline V gene. After removal of 4 bases from V and 1 base from J, the junction contained 6 bases not matched to a gene. This CDR3 is 17 amino acids long. In DNA, the CDR3 is TGTGCCAGCAGCACCTCCGGGACTAGCGGGTCCTACAATGAGCAGTTCTTC. Translating gives CASSTSGTSGSYNEQFF.

This clone has a single count. An end of the junction differs from the germline gene, which may be a read error. This chain joins TRBV19 and TRBJ2-2, with D tentatively TRBD1 (5 bases). Germline values: CDR1 LNHDA, CDR2 SQIVND (reference sequence). This CDR3 is built from 14 residues. CDR3 in DNA: TGTGCCAGTAGTGCGCAGGGTTACACCGAGGAGCTGTTTTTT. It codes for CASSAQGYTEELFF.

This clone was counted a single time. V is TRBV2 and J is TRBJ2-5; tentatively, D is TRBD1 (6 bases). This CDR3 has 14 amino acids. Trimming stripped 7 bases from V and 2 bases from J, with 14 bases between. Germline V CDR1 and CDR2: SNHLY, FYNNEI. CDR3 loop: CASNQQGVQETQYF. CDR3 in DNA: TGTGCCAGCAATCAACAGGGCGTTCAAGAGACCCAGTACTTC.

The chain has TRBV7-2 and TRBJ2-7, with 12 nucleotides matching TRBD1. Trimming cost V 4 bases and J 6 bases; bases outside gene matches: 4. CDR3 length equals 14 residues. Per germline, CDR1 SGHTA and CDR2 FQGNSA. CDR3 region: CASSWDRGPLEQYF. The CDR3 DNA sequence: TGTGCCAGCAGCTGGGACAGGGGGCCCCTCGAGCAGTACTTC.

The table lists this clone with a count of one. J is TRBJ2-7 and V is TRBV18, with TRBD2 as a possible D gene (6 bases). Trimming cost V 0 bases and J 5 bases, with 17 bases left between them. Germline CDR1 is KGHSH and CDR2 is LQKENI. This CDR3 spans 16 amino acids. CDR3 region: CASSPPTSLGSHEQYF. In DNA, the CDR3 is TGTGCCAGCTCACCACCGACTAGTCTAGGGAGCCACGAGCAGTACTTC.

Regarding this clone: Other DNA sequences of this sample code for an identical CDR3. The chain has TRBV7-2 and TRBJ2-5, with a tentative D call TRBD2 (5 bases). This CDR3 spans 14 amino acids. The V and J ends lost 3 bases and 2 bases respectively, with 10 bases between them. Germline V gene sequence: CDR1 SGHTA, CDR2 FQGNSA. This CDR3 is CASSFTGGQETQYF. CDR3 nucleotide sequence: TGTGCCAGCAGCTTCACGGGCGGGCAAGAGACCCAGTACTTC.

The chain has TRBV12-3 or TRBV12-4 and TRBJ1-6; D is unclear. The CDR3 contains 12 residues. V was shortened by 4 bases and J by 9 bases, with 7 bases between the two germline ends. The CDR3 coding sequence is TGTGCCAGCAGTTCTATCGGTTCACCCCTCCACTTT. Amino acid sequence: CASSSIGSPLHF.

V is TRBV11-2 and J is TRBJ2-1; no clear D gene. Germline V lookup: CDR1 SGHAT, CDR2 FQNNGV. The CDR3 extends over 15 amino acids. Trimming cost V 0 bases and J 5 bases, with 11 bases left between them. DNA of the CDR3: TGTGCCAGCAGCTTAGATCTCCGCAGAAACAATGAGCAGTTCTTC. Translating it yields CASSLDLRRNNEQFF.

This clone was seen a single time. The CDR3 sequence: CASSYSEQLRPQHF. The CDR3 DNA follows: TGTGCCAGCAGTTACTCGGAGCAGCTTCGGCCCCAGCATTTT. The chain employs TRBV6-5 and TRBJ1-5; D is ambiguous. V lost 0 bases to trimming and J lost 9 bases, with 12 bases between them. Per the germline V gene, CDR1 is MNHEY and CDR2 is SVGAGI. CDR3 length: 14 residues.

This clone was seen more than once but under ten times. The chain's CDR3 is CASSYRGPIQYF. The CDR3 nucleotides read TGTGCCAGCAGCTACAGGGGGCCTATTCAGTACTTC. The rearrangement joins TRBV13 to TRBJ2-7, with 9 positions matching TRBD1. This CDR3 has 12 residues. Losses at the gene ends were 4 bases for V and 10 bases for J; bases not matched to a gene: 5. Per germline, CDR1 PRHDT and CDR2 FYEKMQ (reference sequence).

Regarding this clone: Other nucleotide sequences from this sample produce the same CDR3. The rearrangement joins TRBV2 to TRBJ1-1; possible D gene TRBD1, 6 bases. The CDR3 consists of 13 residues. Germline V gene lookup returns CDR1 SNHLY and CDR2 FYNNEI. Trimming stripped 5 bases from V and 1 base from J, with 8 bases between. This CDR3 is CASSSDRNTEAFF. DNA of the CDR3: TGTGCCAGCAGTTCGGACAGGAACACTGAAGCTTTCTTT.

The CDR3 is CASSPRLVRYEQYF. CDR3 DNA: TGTGCCAGCAGTCCGAGACTAGTCAGGTACGAGCAGTACTTC. V gene TRBV28 combines with J gene TRBJ2-7; tentative D call: TRBD2 (6 bases). Germline V gene lookup returns CDR1 MDHEN and CDR2 SYDVKM. Trimming took off 5 bases at V and 4 bases at J, with 15 bases between the two ends. The CDR3 consists of 14 residues.

The chain joins TRBV15 to TRBJ1-5; the D gene is possibly TRBD1 (5 bases). Germline V gives CDR1 LNHNV, CDR2 YYDKDF (reference sequence). V lost 1 base and J lost 4, with 14 bases in between. The CDR3 is 16 amino acids. The CDR3 region has the DNA TGTGCCACCAGCAGAGGGAGTCGTGGGGGGAATCAGCCCCAGCATTTT. Amino acid sequence: CATSRGSRGGNQPQHF.

This rearrangement joins TRBV2 to TRBJ2-4; D is possibly TRBD1 (6 bases). The CDR3 runs to 15 residues. Germline assignment: CDR1 SNHLY and CDR2 FYNNEI. Trimming left V 5 bases short and J 2 bases short, with 13 bases between. In DNA, the CDR3 is TGTGCCAGCAGTCCGCAGGGGTTTACCAAAAACATTCAGTACTTC. Translating gives CASSPQGFTKNIQYF.

The chain uses TRBV2 and TRBJ1-1; D not resolved. In germline, CDR1 is SNHLY, CDR2 FYNNEI. This CDR3 spans 13 amino acids. Trimming removed 8 bases at V and 0 bases at J, with 10 bases between. In DNA, the CDR3 is TGTGCCAGCTCGGGGAATATGAACACTGAAGCTTTCTTT. It is translated as CASSGNMNTEAFF.

This chain joins TRBV5-8 and TRBJ2-1; 13 bases line up with TRBD2. V dropped 2 bases and J dropped 3; count of bases not matched to a gene: 8. This CDR3 contains 18 residues. Germline lookup yields CDR1 SGHTS and CDR2 YDEGEE. The CDR3 bases are TGTGCCAGCAGCTTTGAGGGGGGACTAGCGGGACTCTACAATGAGCAGTTCTTC. Its translation: CASSFEGGLAGLYNEQFF. Full variable domain (remainder filled in from reference TRBV5-8 and TRBJ2-1): EAGVTQSPTHLIKTRGQQATLRCSPISGHTSVYWYQQALGLGLQFLLWYDEGEERNRGNFPPRFSGRQFPNYSSELNVNALELEDSALYLCASSFEGGLAGLYNEQFFGPGTRLTVL.